This T cell receptor (beta chain) comes out of a study of blood T cell repertoires in COVID-19. Study as a whole: The United States, Italy and Spain provided the acute and convalescent COVID-19 samples.

J gave up 8 bases and V 3 bases, and 5 bases lay outside the gene matches. Looked up from germline, CDR1 is SEHNR and CDR2 is FQNEAQ (reference sequence). This CDR3 contains 13 residues. As originally analysed: Reference gene primer amplification gave nucleated cell count estimates. Sequencing was performed with immunoSEQ multiplex PCR; in TCRdb, only in-frame clones are kept and a portion is missing. V, J and clone size were drawn from that table, and D and trimming were deduced from the DNA. This sample has 250,000 to 300,000 clones; roughly 90% occur once, and the top ten carry about 2%. The receptor comes from a woman in her fifties or sixties who had recovered from COVID-19. This chain connects TRBV7-9 to TRBJ1-2, with 8 positions matching TRBD1. The sequenced sample was peripheral blood. CDR3 amino acids: CASSFDRGGGYTF. DNA for the CDR3: TGTGCCAGCAGCTTCGACAGGGGTGGAGGCTACACCTTC.